This T cell receptor beta chain was sequenced during a study of neurological immune-mediated disorders (dated by TCRdb to about 2019). Turning to the overall study: Peripheral blood TCR-beta repertoires from patients with HTLV-I-associated myelopathy (HAM/TSP), patients with multiple sclerosis, and healthy controls were compared in the study using UMI-based sequencing. The roughly 110 TCR-beta libraries covered PBMC samples along with longitudinal samples, technical triplicates, and paired sorted CD4+ and CD8+ T-cell subsets. The cohort comprised about 70 subjects: some 14 HAM/TSP patients, 35 or so multiple sclerosis patients and some 20 healthy controls.

The germline V gene yields KGHDR for CDR1 and SFDVKD for CDR2. The CDR3, cysteine through phenylalanine, is 16 amino acids long. This entry keeps only the CDR3 DNA: 48 bases, framed from base 1. V is pared back by 4 bases and J by 4 bases, with 17 bases lying between the germline termini. Blood bank volunteers in Maryland, USA served as the healthy controls. For unsorted PBMC libraries, 2 million PBMCs were used after storage in RNAlater at -80 degrees C until RNA extraction. PBMCs were separated from peripheral blood using Ficoll-Hypaque density gradient centrifugation and then cryopreserved in liquid nitrogen. What the research found in general, with its limitations: Across subjects, expanded clones never shared an identical CDR3 amino acid sequence, which suggests that the TCR-beta repertoires in every group were private. The highest TCR clonal expansion was observed in HAM/TSP patients, whereas the lowest was observed in MS patients, even when compared with healthy controls.

This clonotype was recorded many times. Its binding antigen is unknown. Nothing much larger sits one base from this clone, and base qualities are not available. cDNA was synthesized by template-switch 5'RACE using a primer carrying a 10-nucleotide random unique molecular identifier by which each TCR transcript was tagged. Over 180 million TCR-beta sequences, covering 15-18 subjects, were produced in each sequencing run. The RNeasy kit was used for extraction of total RNA. The KAPA Real-time Library Amplification kit was used to amplify TCR-beta VDJ regions with primers for the TCR constant region and the 5'RACE anchor. A first PCR added sample indexes and Illumina adaptors, and a second PCR then raised library yield. After Ampure bead purification, the roughly 650 bp TCR product was size-selected on a 2% E-gel SizeSelection system. Before pooling, library quality was checked on a Bioanalyzer, concentration was measured with Qubit, and libraries were quantified with the Kapa Library Quantification kit. Libraries were sequenced paired-end 2 x 150 bp on an Illumina HiSeq 2500. To increase sequence diversity, roughly 24-31% phiX was spiked into each library pool. As for the original processing: The UMI-based MiGEC pipeline processed quality-filtered reads and removed over 85% of raw TCR sequences during error correction. IMGT germline references were used for alignment of VDJ genes, and clonotypes were defined by a unique CDR3 amino acid sequence together with V-J genes. Clonal expansion, Shannon diversity and CDR3 relatedness were evaluated with VDJtools (CalcPairwiseDistances, ClusterSamples), while phylogenetic trees were built in CLCbio workbench. Expanded clones were defined as having at least 8 unique UMIs, based on coefficient-of-variation modelling across technical triplicates. In-frame beta chains were kept once TCRdb had trimmed the public reads at Q25 with fastp and called clones with MiXCR. Every CDR3 protein is listed once, alongside the most common genes and DNA of its rows. The V and J calls were determined by TCRdb, not by the authors. The sample records tens of thousands of distinct CDR3 sequences, around a tenth of which are singletons. The top ten hold about 2% of the sample.

The sequence came from a man in his forties in good health. Sequenced sample: PBMCs. Recombination joined TRBV24-1 with TRBJ2-3; the D gene is perhaps TRBD2, from 6 matching bases. The sequence in DNA is TGTGCCACCAGTGACCCTCGACTAGTACGGGCAGATACGCAGTATTTT. Its protein is CATSDPRLVRADTQYF.